This TCR beta chain came from a study of response to subunit inactivated influenza vaccine (dated by TCRdb to the late 2010s). With respect to the entire study: The study used deep quantitative T cell receptor repertoire profiling to track responses to a trivalent subunit inactivated influenza vaccine.

Library creation used RT-PCR. The sequencer was an Illumina HiSeq 2500. The public reads were reprocessed in TCRdb via fastp at Q25 and MiXCR, keeping in-frame beta chains. For every CDR3 protein sequence, its rows merge into one entry that carries the most common genes and DNA. Here the sample has about 780,000 distinct CDR3 sequences; roughly 20% occur a single time. Jointly, the top ten make up approximately 11% of the sample. Study-level results and caveats: The authors suggested that each seasonal influenza vaccination may recruit only a limited number of new T cells.

Its CDR3 holds 16 amino acids, cysteine through phenylalanine. The read is trimmed to its CDR3 DNA, 48 bases read in frame from base 1. V is cut back by 3 bases and J by 2 bases, with 3 bases in the junction unmatched. According to the germline V gene, CDR1 reads SGHRS and CDR2 reads YFSETQ. This clonotype was picked up many times. Its specific antigen is unknown. Base qualities are not at hand, and no much larger clone is one base apart. The chain uses TRBV5-1 and TRBJ2-1; the central 12 bases match TRBD1. This TCR was sampled from a man between 45 and 60 years old who received an inactivated influenza vaccine. Donor details come from another sample of the same person, matched by shared clones. This material consisted of PBMCs from blood, taken 4 to 6 days after vaccination. The CDR3 reads CASSWGTGGAYNEQFF. The DNA sequence is as follows: TGCGCCAGCAGCTGGGGGACAGGGGGCGCCTACAATGAGCAGTTCTTC.